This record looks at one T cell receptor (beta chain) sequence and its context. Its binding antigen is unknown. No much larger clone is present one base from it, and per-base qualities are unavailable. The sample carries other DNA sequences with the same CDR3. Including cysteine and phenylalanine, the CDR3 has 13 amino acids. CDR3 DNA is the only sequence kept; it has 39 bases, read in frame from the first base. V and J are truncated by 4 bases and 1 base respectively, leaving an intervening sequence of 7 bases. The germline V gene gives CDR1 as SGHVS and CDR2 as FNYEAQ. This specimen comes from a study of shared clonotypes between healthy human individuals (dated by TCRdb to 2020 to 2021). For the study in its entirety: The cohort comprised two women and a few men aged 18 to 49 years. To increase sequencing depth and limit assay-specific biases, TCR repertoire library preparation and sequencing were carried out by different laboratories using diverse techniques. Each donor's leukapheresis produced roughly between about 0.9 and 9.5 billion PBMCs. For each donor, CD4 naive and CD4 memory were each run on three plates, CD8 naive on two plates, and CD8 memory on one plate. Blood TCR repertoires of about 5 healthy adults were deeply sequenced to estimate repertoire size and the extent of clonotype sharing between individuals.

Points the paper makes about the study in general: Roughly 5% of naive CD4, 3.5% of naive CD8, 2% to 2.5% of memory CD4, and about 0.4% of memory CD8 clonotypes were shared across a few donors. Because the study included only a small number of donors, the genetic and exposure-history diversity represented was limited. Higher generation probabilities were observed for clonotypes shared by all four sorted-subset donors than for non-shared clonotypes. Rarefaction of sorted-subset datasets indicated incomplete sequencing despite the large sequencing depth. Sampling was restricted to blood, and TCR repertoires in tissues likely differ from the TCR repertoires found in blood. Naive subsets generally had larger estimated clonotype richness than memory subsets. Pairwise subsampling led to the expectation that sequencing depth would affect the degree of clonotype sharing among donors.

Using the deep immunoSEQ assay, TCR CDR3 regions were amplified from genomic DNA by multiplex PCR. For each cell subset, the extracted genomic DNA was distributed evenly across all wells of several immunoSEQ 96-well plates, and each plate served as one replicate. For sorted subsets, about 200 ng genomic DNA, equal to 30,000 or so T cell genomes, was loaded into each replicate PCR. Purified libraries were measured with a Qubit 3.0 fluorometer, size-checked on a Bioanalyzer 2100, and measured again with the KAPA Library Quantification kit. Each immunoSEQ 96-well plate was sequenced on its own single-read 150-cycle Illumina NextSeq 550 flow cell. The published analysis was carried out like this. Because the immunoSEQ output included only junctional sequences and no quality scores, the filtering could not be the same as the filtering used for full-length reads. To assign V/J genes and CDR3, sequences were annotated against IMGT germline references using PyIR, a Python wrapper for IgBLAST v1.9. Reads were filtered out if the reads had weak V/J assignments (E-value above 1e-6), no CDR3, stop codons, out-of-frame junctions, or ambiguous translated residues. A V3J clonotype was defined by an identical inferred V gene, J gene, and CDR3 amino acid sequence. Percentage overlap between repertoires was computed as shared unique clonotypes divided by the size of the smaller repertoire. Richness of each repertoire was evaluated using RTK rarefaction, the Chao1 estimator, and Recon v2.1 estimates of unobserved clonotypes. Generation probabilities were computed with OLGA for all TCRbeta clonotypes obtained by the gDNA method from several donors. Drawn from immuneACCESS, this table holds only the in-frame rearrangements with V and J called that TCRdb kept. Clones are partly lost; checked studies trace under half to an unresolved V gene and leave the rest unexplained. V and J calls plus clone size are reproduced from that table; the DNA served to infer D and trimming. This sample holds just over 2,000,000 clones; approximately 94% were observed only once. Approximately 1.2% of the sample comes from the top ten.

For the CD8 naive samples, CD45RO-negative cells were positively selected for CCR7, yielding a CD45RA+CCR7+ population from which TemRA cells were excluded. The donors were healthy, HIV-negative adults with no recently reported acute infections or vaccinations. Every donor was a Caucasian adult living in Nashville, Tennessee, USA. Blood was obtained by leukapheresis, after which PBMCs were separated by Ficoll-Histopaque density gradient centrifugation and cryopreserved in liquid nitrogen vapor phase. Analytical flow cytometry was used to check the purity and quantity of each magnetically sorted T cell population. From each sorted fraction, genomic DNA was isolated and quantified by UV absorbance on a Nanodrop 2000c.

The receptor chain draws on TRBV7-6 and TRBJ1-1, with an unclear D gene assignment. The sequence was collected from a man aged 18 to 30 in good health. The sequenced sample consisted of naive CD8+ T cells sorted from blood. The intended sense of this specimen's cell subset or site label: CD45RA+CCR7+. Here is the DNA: TGTGCCAGCAGCTCAGAGACGAACACTGAAGCTTTCTTT. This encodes CASSSETNTEAFF.